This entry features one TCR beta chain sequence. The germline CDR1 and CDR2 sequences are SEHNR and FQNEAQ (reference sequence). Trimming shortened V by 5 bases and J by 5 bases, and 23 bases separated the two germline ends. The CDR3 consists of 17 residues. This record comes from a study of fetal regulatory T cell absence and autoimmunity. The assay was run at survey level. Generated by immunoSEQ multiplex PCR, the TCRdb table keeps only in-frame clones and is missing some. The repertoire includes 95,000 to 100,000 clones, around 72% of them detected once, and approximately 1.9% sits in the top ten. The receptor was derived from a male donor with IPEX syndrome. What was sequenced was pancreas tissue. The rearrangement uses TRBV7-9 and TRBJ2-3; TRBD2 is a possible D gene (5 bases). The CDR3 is CASSLTGLFRRGDTQYF. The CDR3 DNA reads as TGTGCCAGCAGCCTCACCGGACTCTTCCGTCGGGGAGATACGCAGTATTTT.